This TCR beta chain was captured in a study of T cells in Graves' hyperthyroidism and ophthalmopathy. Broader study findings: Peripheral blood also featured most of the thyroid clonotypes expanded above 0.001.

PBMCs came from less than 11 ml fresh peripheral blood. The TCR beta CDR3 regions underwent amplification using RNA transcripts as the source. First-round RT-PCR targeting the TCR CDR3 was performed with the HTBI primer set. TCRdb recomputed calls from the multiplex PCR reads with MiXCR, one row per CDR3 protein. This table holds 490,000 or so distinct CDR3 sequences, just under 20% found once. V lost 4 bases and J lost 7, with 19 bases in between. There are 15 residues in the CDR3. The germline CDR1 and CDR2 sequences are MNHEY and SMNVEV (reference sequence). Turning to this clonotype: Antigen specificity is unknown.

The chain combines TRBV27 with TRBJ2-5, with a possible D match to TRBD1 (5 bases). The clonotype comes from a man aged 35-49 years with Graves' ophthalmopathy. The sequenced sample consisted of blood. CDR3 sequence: CASSSQGKGRGTQYF. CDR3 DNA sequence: TGTGCCAGCAGTTCCCAGGGAAAGGGTAGGGGGACCCAGTACTTC.